The clone carrying this T cell receptor beta chain is categorized as medium-sized. These data belong to a study of metastatic and nonmetastatic thyroid tumors. Patients had received no treatment of any kind before thyroid surgery. Using MiXCR, TCRdb reanalyzed the PCR reads. The sample lists tens of thousands of clones, roughly 18% seen once, with about 5% in the top ten. Sample: blood. The sequence derives from a male donor with papillary thyroid cancer or a benign thyroid nodule (not recorded which). Some clones in this sample may be carry-over from other donors' samples.

CDR3: CASSVSRDGISEAFF. The CDR3, as DNA: TGTGCCAGCAGTGTTTCTAGGGACGGAATTTCTGAAGCTTTCTTT. The chain recombines TRBV6-1 with TRBJ1-1, with D possibly being TRBD1 (5 bases). This CDR3 contains 15 residues. The ends were cut back, 4 bases at V and 6 bases at J, with 18 bases in the middle. Germline V gives CDR1 MNHNS, CDR2 SASEGT.